What follows is one T cell receptor beta chain and its context. Here immunoSEQ multiplex PCR was the method, and the copy in TCRdb shows in-frame clones only, minus some. The sample contains 390,000 or so clones, about 86% of which appear only once. In terms of age and location, participants ranged from about 18 to 89 years and lived in about two dozen US areas. In assigning cohorts, the study relied on participant-reported clinical history. The data are from a study of blood T cell repertoires in COVID-19. Looking at the study overall: Nucleic acid was either cDNA or gDNA, and it came from T cells, B-cell-depleted T cells, or PBMCs.

The source material was PBMCs or T cells enriched from blood (not recorded which). This receptor was taken from a woman in her forties or fifties who had recovered from COVID-19.

The CDR3 reads CASSLRGSNQPQHF. The CDR3 DNA reads TGTGCCAGCAGCTTAAGGGGGAGCAATCAGCCCCAGCATTTT. The chain employs TRBV13 and TRBJ1-5; the D gene is possibly TRBD1 (6 bases). Germline loops: CDR1 PRHDT, CDR2 FYEKMQ (reference sequence). The V gene lost 2 bases and the J gene lost 1 base, with 6 bases spanning the gap. The CDR3 sequence is 14 residues long.